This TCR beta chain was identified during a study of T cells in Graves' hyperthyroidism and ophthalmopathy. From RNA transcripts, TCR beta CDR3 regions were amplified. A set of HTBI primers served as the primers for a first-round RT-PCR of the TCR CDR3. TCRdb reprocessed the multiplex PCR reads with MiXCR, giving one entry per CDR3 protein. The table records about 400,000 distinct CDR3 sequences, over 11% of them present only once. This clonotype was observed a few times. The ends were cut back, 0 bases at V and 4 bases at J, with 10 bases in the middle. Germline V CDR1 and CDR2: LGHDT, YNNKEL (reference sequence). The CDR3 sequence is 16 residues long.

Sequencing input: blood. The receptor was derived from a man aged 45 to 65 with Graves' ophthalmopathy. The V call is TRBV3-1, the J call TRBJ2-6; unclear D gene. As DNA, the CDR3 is TGTGCCAGCAGCCAAGATCGCCCACCCGGGGCCAACGTCCTGACTTTC. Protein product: CASSQDRPPGANVLTF.